Listed below are T cell receptor beta chains from one sample, sequenced in a study of beta chain features in type 1 diabetes. Only in-frame clones appear in the TCRdb table, and some are missing; sequencing was by immunoSEQ multiplex PCR. Of some 330,000 clones listed, about 11% are singletons. Sequenced sample: naive CD4+ T cells from blood. The receptors come from a woman aged 25 to 39 in good health. Both conserved end residues are trimmed from each CDR3. The listing skips clone size in some rows; elsewhere it reads once, few, many or a size class.

abundance,j_gene,v_gene,CDR3aa
few,TRBJ1-1,TRBV5-1,ASSFQGGHTEAF
-,TRBJ1-4,TRBV4-2,ASSQEQRQGPQQLF
few,TRBJ2-3,TRBV5-1,ASQLGKGPDTQY
-,TRBJ2-5,TRBV7-7,ASSLEREETQY
-,TRBJ1-2,TRBV25-1,ASSPGRGYT
few,TRBJ2-1,TRBV11-3,ASSSSGTSRGDEQF
few,TRBJ1-1,TRBV6-5,ASSYSAMNTEAF
-,TRBJ1-5,TRBV19,ASRQGATGQPQH
few,TRBJ1-2,TRBV6-6,ASSYLQGSHYGYT
few,TRBJ1-5,TRBV9,ASTRAEKSNQPQH
few,TRBJ2-1,TRBV6-5,ASSFPTSGRTKF
few,TRBJ2-2,TRBV2,ASSEEQGDTGELF